This T cell receptor beta chain was sequenced in a study of blood T cell repertoires in COVID-19. This clone was seen more than once but under ten times. Clones were sequenced by immunoSEQ multiplex PCR, and TCRdb holds only the in-frame ones, with some missing. The sample holds about 230,000 clones, 65% to 85% seen once. This CDR3 comprises 16 residues. Deletions cut 3 bases from V and 6 bases from J, with 17 bases between. The V gene's germline CDR1 is MNHEY and CDR2 SMNVEV (reference sequence). The TCR was taken from a man between 40 and 49 years old with acute or convalescent COVID-19. The gene calls are TRBV27 and TRBJ2-2; D may be TRBD2 (5 bases). The specimen was peripheral blood. CDR3 in amino acids: CASSFFLPSIPGELFF. CDR3 nucleotides: TGTGCCAGCAGTTTTTTCTTGCCTAGCATACCCGGGGAGCTGTTTTTT.